This record looks at one TCR beta chain sequence and its context. Its antigen is unknown. Base qualities are not at hand, and no much larger clone is one base apart. Taken with the paper, the label for time point translates to: cells obtained before transplantation from donor or recipient. CD3+CD4+ and CD3+CD8+ populations were FACS-sorted from unstimulated pre-transplant donor and recipient cells taken from spleen or lymph nodes. V and J are truncated by 0 bases and 3 bases respectively, leaving an intervening sequence of 3 bases. CDR1 and CDR2 are drawn from the germline V gene: SGHAT, FQNNGV. The CDR3, from cysteine to phenylalanine, totals 13 residues. Just the 39-base CDR3 DNA is kept, in frame starting at base 1. The data derive from a study of graft-versus-host responses after intestinal transplantation (dated by TCRdb to about 2021). About the full investigation: Multivisceral, liver-intestinal, or isolated intestinal transplants were received by the recipients. The cohort enrolled approximately 24 intestinal transplant recipients, one of whom was a retransplant, and a few patients without pretransplant specimens were excluded. Bulk TCR-beta CDR3 sequencing was used to track graft-versus-host and host-versus-graft alloreactive T cell clones in the graft, circulation and bone marrow after intestinal transplantation. Alloreactive clones were identified by sequencing pre-transplant mixed lymphocyte reaction products and comparing them with unstimulated pre-transplant donor and recipient T cells. Samples from three later patients were sequenced in-house on an Illumina MiSeq with MiXCR processing rather than by the commercial service. All recipients received anti-thymocyte globulin induction followed by maintenance tacrolimus and steroids for approximately 3 years. A peak of at least 4% donor T cells among recipient peripheral blood mononuclear cells was the definition used for donor T cell macrochimerism.

Library preparation was by the immunoSEQ multiplex PCR assay. For most patients, genomic DNA was isolated with the Qiagen DNeasy Blood and Tissue Kit and sent frozen to Adaptive Biotechnologies for TCR sequencing. Adaptive Biotechnologies carried out high-throughput TCR-beta CDR3 sequencing of genomic DNA for most patients. Turning to the authors' computational methods: TCR sequencing data were retrieved from Adaptive's ImmunoSEQ software for about 17 patients, whereas a few other patients were processed with MiXCR and VDJtools. CD4 versus CD8 sorting errors were corrected by removing sequences found in both subsets at a frequency ratio below 5:1. Because the origin of CDR3 nucleotide sequences shared between donor and recipient could not be assigned, those sequences were removed. To be classed as alloreactive, a clone needed at least 2-fold expansion over unstimulated cells and a minimum CFSE-low frequency of 0.002% (template counts) or 0.001% (read counts). Clones were considered mappable if detected in sequenced pre-transplant spleen, lymph node, or MLR CFSE-low populations of the donor or recipient. The cumulative frequency of alloreactive clones was calculated as a percentage of all sequences, weighted by copy number. What TCRdb holds here is the immuneACCESS table cut down to in-frame rearrangements. Part of the clones is not present; checked against another copy, under half of the missing clones reflect an unresolved V gene, and the others are unexplained. The D gene and trimming were derived from the DNA, and the V and J assignments and clone size from that table. Within this sample are just under 50,000 clones, with roughly 83% of them counted one time only. The ten largest clones add up to less than 0.5% of the sample.

What the work shows at the level of the full study, not this receptor alone: The conclusions were limited by the relatively low number and heterogeneity of the intestinal transplant patients. GvH clones were detected in recipient bone marrow, and some appeared earlier in ileal mucosa or blood, consistent with an intestinal mucosal origin. Early after transplant, declines in HvG clones were associated with peak levels of circulating GvH clones. High GvH to HvG T cell clonal ratios were observed in the allografts of patients with donor T cell macrochimerism.

This specimen was unstimulated CD4+ T cells sorted from spleen or lymph node cells, taken before transplant. Rearrangement joined TRBV11-2 to TRBJ1-5, with the D gene uncertain. This sequence was found in a human donor who was the organ donor for an intestinal transplant. The CDR3 region has the sequence CASSLEINQPQHF. The DNA sequence is given as TGTGCCAGCAGCTTAGAAATCAATCAGCCCCAGCATTTT. Where the CDR3 stops, the reference TRBV11-2 and TRBJ1-5 genes take over; the full variable domain is EAGVAQSPRYKIIEKRQSVAFWCNPISGHATLYWYQQILGQGPKLLIQFQNNGVVDDSQLPKDRFSAERLKGVDSTLKIQPAKLEDSAVYLCASSLEINQPQHFGDGTRLSIL.